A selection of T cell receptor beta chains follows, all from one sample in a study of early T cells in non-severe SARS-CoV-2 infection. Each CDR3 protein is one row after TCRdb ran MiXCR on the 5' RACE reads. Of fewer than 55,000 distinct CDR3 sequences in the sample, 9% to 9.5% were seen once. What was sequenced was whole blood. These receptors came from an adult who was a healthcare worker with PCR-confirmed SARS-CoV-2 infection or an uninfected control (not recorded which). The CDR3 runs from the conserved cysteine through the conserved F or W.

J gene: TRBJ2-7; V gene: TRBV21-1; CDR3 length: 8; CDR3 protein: CARYEQYF
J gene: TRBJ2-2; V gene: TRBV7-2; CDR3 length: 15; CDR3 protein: CASSNSRAPTGELFF
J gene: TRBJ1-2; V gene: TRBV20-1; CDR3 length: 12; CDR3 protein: CSVKEANYGYTF
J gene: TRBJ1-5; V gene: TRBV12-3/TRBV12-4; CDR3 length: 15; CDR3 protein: CASSLGGNSNQPQHF
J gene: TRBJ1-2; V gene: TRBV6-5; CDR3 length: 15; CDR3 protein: CASSSSGGGGWGYTF
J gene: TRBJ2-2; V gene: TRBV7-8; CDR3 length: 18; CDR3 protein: CASTTPSRVGVSTGELFF
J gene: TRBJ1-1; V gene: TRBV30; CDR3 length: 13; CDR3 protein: CAWSVSGVIVAFF
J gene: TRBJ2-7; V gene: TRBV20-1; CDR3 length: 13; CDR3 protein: CSLAHGATNEQYF
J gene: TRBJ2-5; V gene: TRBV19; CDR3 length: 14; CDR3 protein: CASSLGLAQETQYF
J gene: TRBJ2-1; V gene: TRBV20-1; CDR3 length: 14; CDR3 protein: CSAAGTSVYNEQFF
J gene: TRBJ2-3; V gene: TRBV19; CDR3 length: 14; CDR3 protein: CASTLDPSTDTQYF
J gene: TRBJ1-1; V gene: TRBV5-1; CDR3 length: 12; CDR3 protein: CASSFRGPEAFF
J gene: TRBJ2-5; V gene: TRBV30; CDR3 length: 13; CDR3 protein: CAWSLGQKETQYF
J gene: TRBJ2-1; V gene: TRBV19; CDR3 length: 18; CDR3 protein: CASPIGLAGVQPDGEQFF
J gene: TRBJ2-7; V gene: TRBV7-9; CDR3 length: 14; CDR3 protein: CASSQWGGPYEQYF
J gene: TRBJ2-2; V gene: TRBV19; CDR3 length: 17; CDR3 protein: CASSTGTSGGVTGELFF
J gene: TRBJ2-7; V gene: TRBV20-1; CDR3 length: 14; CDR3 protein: CSAIPGQGTYEQYF
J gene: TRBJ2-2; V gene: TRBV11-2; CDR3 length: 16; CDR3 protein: CASSLEGAMNTGELFF
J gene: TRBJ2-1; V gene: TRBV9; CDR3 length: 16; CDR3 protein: CASSVGTPSSYNEQFF
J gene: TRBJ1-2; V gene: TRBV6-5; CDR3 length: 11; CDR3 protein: CASSSPVGYTF
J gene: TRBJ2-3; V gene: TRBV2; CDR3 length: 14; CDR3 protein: CASRRQGSTDTQYF
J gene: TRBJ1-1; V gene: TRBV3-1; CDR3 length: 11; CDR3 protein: CASGEWEEAFF
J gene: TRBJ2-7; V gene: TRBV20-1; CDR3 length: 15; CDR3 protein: CSANAGGGWTYEQYF
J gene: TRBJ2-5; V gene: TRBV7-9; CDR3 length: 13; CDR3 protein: CASSQRGQETQYF
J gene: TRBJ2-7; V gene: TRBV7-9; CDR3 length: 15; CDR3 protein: CARNLPGHPSYEQYF
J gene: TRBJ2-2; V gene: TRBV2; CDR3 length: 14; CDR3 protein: CASSEGSGSGELFF
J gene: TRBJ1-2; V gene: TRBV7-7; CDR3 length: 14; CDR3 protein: CASSFQGGGYGYTF